The 10 T cell receptor beta chains presented below share a single source sample, sequenced in a study of Graves' ophthalmopathy and Graves' hyperthyroidism. The TCR beta CDR3 regions underwent amplification from RNA transcripts. RT-PCR in the first round used HTBI primers; a second-round multiplex PCR followed. TCRdb re-called the multiplex PCR reads with MiXCR, one entry per CDR3 protein. This sample has fewer than 600,000 distinct CDR3 sequences, with about an eighth found just once. The specimen sequenced was blood. The source is a woman aged 25 to 39 with Graves' ophthalmopathy.

This clonotype was seen many times. The chain employs TRBV10-3 and TRBJ1-5; D ambiguous. In germline, CDR1 is ENHRY, CDR2 SYGVKD. The CDR3 length is 13 residues. V lost 4 bases to trimming and J lost 1 base, with 5 bases between them. In DNA, the CDR3 is TGTGCCATCAGTGGCCCCAGCAATCAGCCCCAGCATTTT. It specifies CAISGPSNQPQHF.

This clonotype was counted ten times or more. The rearrangement joins TRBV12-3 or TRBV12-4 to TRBJ1-2; 7 bases align to TRBD1. With V trimmed by 6 bases and J by 8 bases, 6 bases remained unmatched. The CDR3 runs to 12 residues. CDR3: CASRQGGSGYTF. In nucleotides, the CDR3 is TGTGCCAGCAGGCAGGGGGGCAGCGGCTACACCTTC.

This clonotype has only a few counts. J is TRBJ2-5 and V is TRBV9; possibly TRBD2 for D (5 bases). The V gene's germline CDR1 is SGDLS and CDR2 YYNGEE. V was trimmed by 0 bases and J by 7 bases, leaving 19 bases between them. This CDR3 has 16 residues. The CDR3: CASSVDSFRREGTQYF. CDR3 nucleotides: TGTGCCAGCAGCGTAGATTCTTTCCGAAGAGAGGGGACCCAGTACTTC.

This clonotype was counted many times. This chain links TRBV6-1 with TRBJ2-2; D may be TRBD1 (5 bases). This CDR3 comprises 13 residues. Trimming stripped 6 bases from V and 4 bases from J, with 9 bases between. Germline lookup yields CDR1 MNHNS and CDR2 SASEGT. The CDR3 reads CASRPDSTGELFF. The DNA of the CDR3 is TGTGCCAGCAGACCCGACAGCACCGGGGAGCTGTTTTTT.

This clonotype was observed a few times. The V and J genes are TRBV11-2 and TRBJ2-7; 9 bases agree with TRBD1. Germline loops: CDR1 SGHAT, CDR2 FQNNGV. The CDR3 contains 12 residues. Trimming at V came to 8 bases and at J to 6 bases, leaving 5 bases not matched to a gene. The CDR3 loop is CASGMTGGEQYF. In DNA form, the CDR3 reads TGTGCCAGCGGGATGACAGGGGGCGAGCAGTACTTC.

This clonotype appeared a few times. The chain couples TRBV4-1 to TRBJ2-7; no firm D call. This CDR3 region has 14 residues. Deletions cut 4 bases from V and 6 bases from J, with 16 bases between. CDR1 and CDR2 from the germline V gene are MGHRA and YSYEKL. The CDR3 loop is CASSREVYQSEQYF. DNA for the CDR3: TGCGCCAGCAGCCGAGAAGTGTATCAGAGCGAGCAGTACTTC.

This clonotype was recorded many times. No DNA is shown, since the ends of the CDR3 on it are uncertain; the CDR3 is the one TCRdb lists. The chain links TRBV20-1 to TRBJ1-1. CDR1 DFQATT and CDR2 SNEGSKA come from the germline V gene (reference sequence). The CDR3 spans 16 amino acids, including both terminal residues. Here the CDR3 reads CSAPSWARGADTEALF.

This clonotype was seen a handful of times. Lacking the conserved final phenylalanine or tryptophan, this CDR3 likely reflects a read error. The CDR3 bases are TGTGCCAGCAGTGATGGAGGGTACACCGGGGAGCTGTTTTTG. This translates into CASSDGGYTGELFL. This chain links TRBV6-1 with TRBJ2-2, with a weak D call TRBD2 (6 bases). The CDR3 extends over 14 amino acids. V lost 3 bases, J lost 3 bases, and 8 bases lay in between. CDR1 MNHNS and CDR2 SASEGT come from the germline V gene.

With regard to this clonotype: At one boundary the junction diverges from the germline segment, which might be a read error. The V call is TRBV5-5, the J call TRBJ2-5; no reliable D call. The CDR3 is 16 residues long. From germline, CDR1 is SGHKS and CDR2 YYEKEE (reference sequence). CDR3 loop: CSSSLDSARLGETQYF. The CDR3 DNA is TGTTCCAGCAGCTTGGATTCAGCCAGGTTAGGGGAGACCCAGTACTTC. Variable domain in full (rest from reference TRBV5-5 and TRBJ2-5): DAGVTQSPTHLIKTRGQQVTLRCSPISGHKSVSWYQQVLGQGPQFIFQYYEKEERGRGNFPDRFSARQFPNYSSELNVNALLLGDSALYLCSSSLDSARLGETQYFGPGTRLLVL.

In its sample, this clonotype was seen a few times. One end of the junction is discordant with germline, which a read error may explain. The J gene is TRBJ1-6, the V gene TRBV6-5; perhaps TRBD1 as D (6 bases). The CDR3 is 17 residues long. In germline, CDR1 is MNHEY, CDR2 SVGAGI. Here the CDR3 DNA reads TGTGCCAGCAGTTACCCCCCGACAGGAGGGATTCATTCACACCTCCACTTT. Protein sequence: CASSYPPTGGIHSHLHF.